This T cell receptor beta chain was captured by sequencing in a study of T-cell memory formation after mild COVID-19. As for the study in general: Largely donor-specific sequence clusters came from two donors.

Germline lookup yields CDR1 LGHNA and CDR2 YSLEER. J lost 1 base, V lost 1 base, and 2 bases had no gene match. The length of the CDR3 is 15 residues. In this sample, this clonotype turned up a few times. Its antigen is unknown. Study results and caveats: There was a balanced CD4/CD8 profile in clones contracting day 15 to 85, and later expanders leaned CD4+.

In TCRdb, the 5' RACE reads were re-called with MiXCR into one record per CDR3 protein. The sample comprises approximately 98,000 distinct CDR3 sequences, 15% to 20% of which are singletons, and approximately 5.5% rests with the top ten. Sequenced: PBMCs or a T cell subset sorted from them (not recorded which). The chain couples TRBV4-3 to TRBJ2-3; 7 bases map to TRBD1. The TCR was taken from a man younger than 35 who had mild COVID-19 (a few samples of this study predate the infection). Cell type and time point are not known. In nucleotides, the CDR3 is TGCGCCAGCAGCCAAGCCACAGGGGGCACAGATACGCAGTATTTT. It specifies CASSQATGGTDTQYF.